A selection of T cell receptor beta chains follows, all from one sample in a study of T cell repertoires in cytomegalovirus infection. From the reads, TCRdb called clonotypes with MiXCR, one entry per CDR3 protein. The data contain roughly 230,000 distinct CDR3 sequences, approximately 22% of them singletons. Sequencing was done on a sample of CD8+ T cells from PBMCs. Receptor source: a human donor in good health (CMV status not recorded). Some clones in this sample may be carry-over from other donors' samples. CDR3s include the opening cysteine and the closing phenylalanine or tryptophan. D genes are given only for firm matches. Clone size is stated in some rows and not others, as once, few, many or a class when expanded.

size,J,V,D,DNA,CDR3
NA,TRBJ2-1,TRBV5-4,NA,TGTGCCAGCAGCCCGGACAGCTCCTACAATGAGCAGTTCTTC,CASSPDSSYNEQFF
NA,TRBJ1-2,TRBV7-9,TRBD1,TGTGCCAGCAGCTCGGACAGGGGCTTCTCTGGCTACACCTTC,CASSSDRGFSGYTF
many,TRBJ2-1,TRBV7-9,TRBD2,TGTGCCAGCAGCTCCGGGACTAGCAAGAATGAGCAGTTCTTC,CASSSGTSKNEQFF
NA,TRBJ1-1,TRBV12-3/TRBV12-4,TRBD1,TGTGCCAGCAATTTGGGACAGGGTCTGTCTGAAGCTTTCTTT,CASNLGQGLSEAFF
NA,TRBJ1-2,TRBV19,NA,TGTGCCAGTAGTACGACCCCGACAGCTAACTATGGCTACACCTTC,CASSTTPTANYGYTF
NA,TRBJ1-1,TRBV7-6,NA,TGTGCCAGCAGCTCGACGGGGTTTGGCACTGAAGCTTTCTTT,CASSSTGFGTEAFF
NA,TRBJ1-1,TRBV29-1,NA,TGCAGCGTTGAAGGAGATTTCGCTGAAGCTTTCTTT,CSVEGDFAEAFF
few,TRBJ2-4,TRBV9,TRBD1,TGTGCCAGCAGCGTAGATTCGTTGGGACAGCGAAACATTCAGTACTTC,CASSVDSLGQRNIQYF
many,TRBJ2-3,TRBV7-9,NA,TGTGCCAGCAGCCCCCCCGGGTCTCCGGGGGATACGCAGTATTTT,CASSPPGSPGDTQYF
NA,TRBJ2-7,TRBV6-6,NA,TGTGCCAGCACCCCAGGATTCGCCTACGAGCAGTACTTC,CASTPGFAYEQYF
NA,TRBJ2-7,TRBV12-3/TRBV12-4,NA,TGTGCCAGCAGCCAGGGTTACGACGAGCAGTACTTC,CASSQGYDEQYF
few,TRBJ1-1,TRBV20-1,NA,TGCAGTGCTAGGGGAATGGTGGCTGAAGCTTTCTTT,CSARGMVAEAFF
NA,TRBJ2-4,TRBV2,TRBD1,TGTGCCAGCAGTGAAAGTAGACAGGGGGTAGCCAAAAACATTCAGTACTTC,CASSESRQGVAKNIQYF
many,TRBJ2-2,TRBV4-1,TRBD2,TGCGCCAGCAGCCAAGACGGGGGGTGGGTCGGGGAGCTGTTTTTT,CASSQDGGWVGELFF
few,TRBJ1-1,TRBV13,NA,TGTGCCAGCAGCAGACTTGTGGGGACTGAAGCTTTCTTT,CASSRLVGTEAFF
NA,TRBJ1-1,TRBV29-1,TRBD1,TGCAGCGTTGAGGCCCACGGACAGGGCTTCACTGAAGCTTTCTTT,CSVEAHGQGFTEAFF
NA,TRBJ1-4,TRBV5-6,TRBD1,TGTGCCAGCAGCTTCGGGACAGGGAATGAAAAACTGTTTTTT,CASSFGTGNEKLFF
few,TRBJ1-2,TRBV2,NA,TGTGCCAGCAGTGAATTTACCAACTATGGCTACACCTTC,CASSEFTNYGYTF
NA,TRBJ2-7,TRBV20-1,TRBD2,TGCAGTGCCCGGGGGGACGATAGCTCCTACGAGCAGTACTTC,CSARGDDSSYEQYF
NA,TRBJ2-7,TRBV20-1,TRBD2,TGCAGTGCTAGAGAGTTAGCGGGGACTTCCTACGAGCAGTACTTC,CSARELAGTSYEQYF
once,TRBJ1-4,TRBV19,NA,TGTGCCAGTAGTCTTGCTGGCGGGAGTGAACTGTTTTTT,CASSLAGGSELFF
once,TRBJ2-2,TRBV19,TRBD2,TGTGCCAGTACCCTGACTAGCGGCAACACCGGGGTGCTGTTTTTT,CASTLTSGNTGVLFF
NA,TRBJ2-1,TRBV27,NA,TGTGCCAGCAGCCAGGGTTTGGTTTTGATTGAGCAGTTCTTC,CASSQGLVLIEQFF
NA,TRBJ2-1,TRBV20-1,TRBD1,TGCAGTGAGAACCTCCTCGGACAGGGGTCAGCCAATGAGCAGTTCTTC,CSENLLGQGSANEQFF
few,TRBJ2-1,TRBV7-9,TRBD2,TGTGCCAGCAAAGCGGGGGGGTGGGAAAATGAGCAGTTCTTC,CASKAGGWENEQFF
NA,TRBJ2-7,TRBV5-4,TRBD2,TGTGCCAGCAGCTTGAGCGGGGCTACCTACGAGCAGTACTTC,CASSLSGATYEQYF
few,TRBJ2-1,TRBV7-2,TRBD2,TGTGCCAGCAGCTTTCCAAGACTAGCGGGGGGGACGGATGAGCAGTTCTTC,CASSFPRLAGGTDEQFF
many,TRBJ2-5,TRBV28,TRBD2,TGTGCCAGCAGTCAGCCGCCTCGGCTAGCGGGGGAAGAGACCCAGTACTTC,CASSQPPRLAGEETQYF
many,TRBJ2-7,TRBV29-1,NA,TGCAGCGTTGAAGGGGGGCTCAATCTCGAGCAGTACTTC,CSVEGGLNLEQYF